The present TCR beta chain was sequenced within a study of long-term antiretroviral therapy in people with HIV. DNA was extracted from approximately 1-10 million thawed cryopreserved PBMC. Looked up from germline, CDR1 is MRHNA and CDR2 is SNTAGT. The trim removed 1 base at V and 5 bases at J, leaving 0 bases unmatched. The CDR3 is 14 amino acids. Samples were assayed with immunoSEQ v3.0 at survey level. The assay was immunoSEQ multiplex PCR, and TCRdb's table has in-frame clones only and misses some. The table lists about 21,000 clones, more than 70% of them singletons. The starting material was unsorted PBMCs, obtained around 21 months before starting antiretroviral therapy. The receptor was derived from a woman between 35 and 50 years old with HIV. This chain connects TRBV6-4 to TRBJ2-3; 10 bases are a match to TRBD1. CDR3 sequence reads: CASSDWTGGDTQYF. The CDR3 coding sequence is TGTGCCAGCAGTGACTGGACAGGGGGAGATACGCAGTATTTT.